These 21 T cell receptor beta chains originate from one sample sequenced in a study of T cell repertoires in cytomegalovirus infection. Via MiXCR, TCRdb re-called the reads, giving one row per CDR3 protein. The repertoire holds around 70,000 distinct CDR3 sequences, about 4% seen once, with about 20% in the top ten. Sequencing was performed on PBMCs. The receptor source for this set is a human donor in good health (CMV status not recorded). Some clones in this sample may be carry-over from other donors' samples.

As for this clonotype: A much larger clone lies one base from this, so it may be a read error. The chain combines TRBV7-9 with TRBJ1-5; TRBD1 is a possible D gene (6 bases). Trimming cost V 5 bases and J 0 bases, with 14 bases left between them. Germline lookup yields CDR1 SEHNR and CDR2 FQNEAQ (reference sequence). The CDR3 totals 16 residues. The CDR3 sequence is CASSPSGGYSNQPQHF. The DNA of the CDR3 is TGTGCCAGCAGCCCCAGTGGGGGCTATAGCAATCAGCCCCAGCATTTT.

This clonotype appeared many times. The chain has TRBV7-2 and TRBJ1-6; TRBD1 matches at 9 bases. The CDR3 covers 15 residues. J gave up 7 bases and V 8 bases, and 9 bases lay outside the gene matches. CDR1 and CDR2 (germline): SGHTA, FQGNSA. CDR3 DNA sequence: TGTGCCAGCTCTCAAGGGACAGGGTTGAATTCACCCCTCCACTTT. Protein sequence: CASSQGTGLNSPLHF.

This clonotype was seen many times. The gene calls are TRBV3-1 and TRBJ2-7; D may be TRBD2 (6 bases). Trimming cost V 5 bases and J 7 bases, with 24 bases left between them. The CDR3 covers 16 residues. Germline-derived CDR1 and CDR2 are LGHDT and YNNKEL (reference sequence). The CDR3, as DNA: TGTGCCAGCAGCTACGCGGCCGGGACGGGGGATCGAGAGCAGTACTTC. Translating it yields CASSYAAGTGDREQYF.

This clonotype was detected ten times or more. The chain carries TRBV5-6 and TRBJ2-7; TRBD1 agrees at 7 bases. The germline CDR1 and CDR2 sequences are SGHDT and YYEEEE. Trimming cost V 2 bases and J 3 bases; bases outside gene matches: 5. The CDR3 is 14 residues long. This CDR3 is CASSFGTEIYEQYF. Here the CDR3 DNA reads TGTGCCAGCAGCTTTGGGACAGAGATCTACGAGCAGTACTTC.

This clonotype was recorded at least ten times. At one of its ends the junction is not consistent with the germline gene, which may arise from a read error. The chain combines TRBV5-3 with TRBJ1-5; possibly TRBD1 for D (6 bases). TRBV5-3 is labeled an ORF, and its function is uncertain. The CDR3 has 14 residues. The CDR3 region is CASSLAQGIQPQHF. The CDR3 DNA follows: TGTGCCAGCAGCTTGGCACAGGGAATTCAGCCCCAGCATTTT.

This clonotype was found many times. The chain carries TRBV28 and TRBJ1-5, with D unclear. Trimming pared 7 bases from V and 1 base from J, leaving 5 bases between. The CDR3 is 12 residues long. Germline CDR1 MDHEN, CDR2 SYDVKM. The CDR3: CASKSSNQPQHF. The CDR3 coding sequence is TGTGCCAGCAAGTCAAGCAATCAGCCCCAGCATTTT.

This clonotype was recorded at least ten times. V and J are TRBV7-2 and TRBJ2-2, with TRBD1 matching over 7 bases. Germline V gene data show CDR1 as SGHTA and CDR2 as FQGNSA. The CDR3 runs 14 residues. Germline trimming cut 6 bases from V and 3 bases from J; bases unmatched to any gene: 4. This CDR3 is CASSRTGYTGELFF. CDR3 coding DNA: TGTGCCAGCAGTAGGACAGGATACACCGGGGAGCTGTTTTTT. The full variable domain, with the rest looked up from reference TRBV7-2 and TRBJ2-2, is GAGVSQSPSNKVTEKGKDVELRCDPISGHTALYWYRQSLGQGLEFLIYFQGNSAPDKSGLPSDRFSAERTGGSVSTLTIQRTQQEDSAVYLCASSRTGYTGELFFGEGSRLTVL.

This clonotype was recorded at least ten times. The gene calls are TRBV12-3 or TRBV12-4 and TRBJ1-2; no clear D gene. There are 12 residues in the CDR3. Trimming cost V 5 bases and J 5 bases, with 9 bases left between them. CDR3 sequence (DNA): TGTGCCAGCAGTCTCGCCCTATATGGCTACACCTTC. Amino acid sequence: CASSLALYGYTF.

This clonotype was seen ten or more times. The CDR3 nucleotides read TGTGCCAGCAGCCGAAGACAGGCCCTCTCCTACGAGCAGTACTTC. Protein sequence: CASSRRQALSYEQYF. This chain connects TRBV6-2 or TRBV6-3 to TRBJ2-7; D might be TRBD1 (6 bases). Trimming left V 6 bases short and J 0 bases short, with 15 bases between. Germline CDR1 is MNHEY and CDR2 is SVGEGT. There are 15 residues in the CDR3.

This clonotype showed up many times. The CDR3 coding sequence is TGTGCCACCAGTGATCCTCCGGGACAGGGTGACAATGAGCAGTTCTTC. Translating gives CATSDPPGQGDNEQFF. This chain uses TRBV24-1 with TRBJ2-1, with 9 nucleotides matching TRBD1. The CDR3 covers 16 residues. In germline, CDR1 is KGHDR, CDR2 SFDVKD. Losses at the gene ends were 3 bases for V and 5 bases for J; bases not matched to a gene: 7.

This clonotype has at least ten counts. V usage is TRBV4-1 and J usage is TRBJ2-7, with TRBD2 matching 7 bases. After removal of 4 bases from V and 4 bases from J, the junction contained 10 bases not matched to a gene. From germline, CDR1 is MGHRA and CDR2 YSYEKL. The CDR3 has 15 amino acids. The CDR3 region has the DNA TGCGCCAGCAGCCTAAGAAGCGCGGGAGCTTACGAGCAGTACTTC. It translates to CASSLRSAGAYEQYF.

This clonotype was recorded many times. The chain links TRBV4-3 to TRBJ1-6; D is possibly TRBD1 (5 bases). V lost 1 base and J 9 bases, leaving 13 bases between the germline ends. The germline gives CDR1 LGHNA, CDR2 YSLEER. The CDR3 contains 15 residues. This CDR3 is CASSQGGGGVSPLHF. CDR3 DNA sequence: TGCGCCAGCAGCCAAGGAGGTGGGGGGGTTTCACCCCTCCACTTT.

This clonotype was recorded many times. This chain connects TRBV28 to TRBJ2-3; no reliable D call. V shed 4 bases and J shed 4 bases, with 12 bases lying between them. CDR3 length: 14 residues. Germline assignment: CDR1 MDHEN and CDR2 SYDVKM. This CDR3 reads CASSSVVAPDTQYF. In DNA form, the CDR3 reads TGTGCCAGCAGTTCCGTGGTTGCGCCAGATACGCAGTATTTT.

In this sample, this clonotype turned up many times. The chain uses TRBV7-2 and TRBJ2-1; D could derive from TRBD1 or TRBD2 (5 bases each). The CDR3 has 13 amino acids. Germline assignment: CDR1 SGHTA and CDR2 FQGNSA. V shed 3 bases and J shed 9 bases, with 12 bases lying between them. The CDR3 DNA follows: TGTGCCAGCAGCTTTGGGACCCACGCTGAGCAGTTCTTC. Translated, it gives CASSFGTHAEQFF.

This clonotype came up many times. The chain couples TRBV7-2 to TRBJ1-1, with D possibly matching TRBD1 (5 bases). The CDR3 length is 14 residues. CDR1 SGHTA and CDR2 FQGNSA come from the germline V gene. The V and J ends lost 5 bases and 1 base respectively, with 11 bases between them. CDR3 coding DNA: TGTGCCAGCAGCGTGGTTCAGGGGAACACTGAAGCTTTCTTT. This sequence encodes CASSVVQGNTEAFF. The full variable domain, its missing parts supplied by reference TRBV7-2 and TRBJ1-1, is GAGVSQSPSNKVTEKGKDVELRCDPISGHTALYWYRQSLGQGLEFLIYFQGNSAPDKSGLPSDRFSAERTGGSVSTLTIQRTQQEDSAVYLCASSVVQGNTEAFFGQGTRLTVV.

Ten or more counts support this clonotype. The CDR3 DNA follows: TGTGCCAGCAGTGAACAGGGGATCAATCAGCCCCAGCATTTT. As protein: CASSEQGINQPQHF. The chain uses TRBV28 and TRBJ1-5; 7 bases match TRBD1. CDR3 size: 14 residues. Germline-derived CDR1 and CDR2 are MDHEN and SYDVKM. V lost 5 bases, J lost 3 bases, and 4 bases stayed unmatched.

The sample holds a few counts of this clonotype. One end of the junction fails to match germline, which may point to a read error. The gene calls are TRBV28 and TRBJ2-5; TRBD2 aligns across 8 bases. The CDR3 covers 16 residues. CDR1 MDHEN and CDR2 SYDVKM come from the germline V gene. The CDR3 DNA reads as TGTGCTAGCAGTTTATTTGAAGCGGGAGTGGAAGAGACCCAGTACTTC. Translation: CASSLFEAGVEETQYF.

The table lists this clonotype with many counts. The chain has TRBV7-2 and TRBJ1-1, with a tentative D call TRBD1 (5 bases). The CDR3 is 11 amino acids. Trimming left V 8 bases short and J 11 bases short, with 15 bases between. Germline V gene lookup returns CDR1 SGHTA and CDR2 FQGNSA. CDR3 bases: TGTGCCAGCGGCGGGGGTAGGGCGGCTTTCTTT. This codes for CASGGGRAAFF. Looking up the rest from reference TRBV7-2 and TRBJ1-1 gives the full variable domain: GAGVSQSPSNKVTEKGKDVELRCDPISGHTALYWYRQSLGQGLEFLIYFQGNSAPDKSGLPSDRFSAERTGGSVSTLTIQRTQQEDSAVYLCASGGGRAAFFGQGTRLTVV.

The sample holds many counts of this clonotype. The DNA of the CDR3 is TGTGCCAGCAGCTTAGCGCTAGCGGGAGGAGTACATGAGCAGTTCTTC. It specifies CASSLALAGGVHEQFF. This chain uses TRBV7-2 with TRBJ2-1, with TRBD2 identical over 11 bases. This CDR3 comprises 16 residues. With V trimmed by 0 bases and J by 8 bases, 6 bases remained unmatched. In germline, CDR1 is SGHTA, CDR2 FQGNSA. The full variable domain, completed using reference TRBV7-2 and TRBJ2-1, is GAGVSQSPSNKVTEKGKDVELRCDPISGHTALYWYRQSLGQGLEFLIYFQGNSAPDKSGLPSDRFSAERTGGSVSTLTIQRTQQEDSAVYLCASSLALAGGVHEQFFGPGTRLTVL.

This clonotype came up many times. CDR3 region: CASSHRGPADGYTF. The DNA of the CDR3 is TGTGCCAGCAGCCACAGGGGTCCGGCAGATGGCTACACCTTC. The chain is built from TRBV7-2 and TRBJ1-2, with 7 bases lining up with TRBD1. This CDR3 is built from 14 residues. Germline V gene sequence: CDR1 SGHTA, CDR2 FQGNSA. V was clipped by 5 bases and J by 6 bases; unmatched bases: 9.

The CDR3 is CASSSPGQRTGYTF. The CDR3 DNA reads TGTGCCAGCAGCTCTCCGGGACAGCGCACTGGCTACACCTTC. This sequence joins TRBV7-2 and TRBJ1-2, with 7 bases that match TRBD1. The CDR3 has 14 amino acids. CDR1 is SGHTA and CDR2 is FQGNSA in the germline V gene. Losses at the gene ends were 4 bases for V and 7 bases for J; bases not matched to a gene: 9.